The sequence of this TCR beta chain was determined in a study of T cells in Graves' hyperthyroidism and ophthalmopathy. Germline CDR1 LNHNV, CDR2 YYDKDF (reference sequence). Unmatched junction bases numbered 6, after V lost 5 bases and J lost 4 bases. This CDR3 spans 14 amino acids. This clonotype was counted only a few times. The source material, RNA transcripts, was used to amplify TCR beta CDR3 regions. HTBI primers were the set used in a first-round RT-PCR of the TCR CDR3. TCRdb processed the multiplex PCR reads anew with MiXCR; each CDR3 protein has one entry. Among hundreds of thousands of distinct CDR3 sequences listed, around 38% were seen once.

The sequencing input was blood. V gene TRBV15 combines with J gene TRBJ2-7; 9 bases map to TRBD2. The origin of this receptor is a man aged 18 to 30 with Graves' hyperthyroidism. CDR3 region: CATSLSGRRYEQYF. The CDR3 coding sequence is TGTGCCACCAGCCTTAGCGGGAGACGGTACGAGCAGTACTTC.